This TCR beta chain is drawn from a study of graft-versus-host responses after intestinal transplantation. Study information: All recipients got anti-thymocyte globulin induction, then tacrolimus and steroids for roughly 3 years.

Using immunoSEQ multiplex PCR, the repertoire was profiled, and TCRdb retains in-frame clones only, with some absent. The sample holds under 150,000 clones, more than 90% seen once. For this clone: The target antigen is unknown.

Study-wide results and limits: High graft-versus-host to host-versus-graft T cell clonal ratios marked allografts of patients with graft-donor macrochimerism.

Germline lookup yields CDR1 MNHNS and CDR2 SASEGT. V shed 3 bases and J shed 3 bases, with 8 bases lying between them. The CDR3 has 13 residues. This clonotype was sampled from a human donor who received an intestinal transplant. The sequencing here drew on unstimulated CD4+ T cells sorted from spleen or lymph node cells, taken before intestinal transplant. The V call is TRBV6-1, the J call TRBJ1-1; D remains ambiguous. The CDR3 loop is CASSDGRYTEAFF. CDR3 DNA sequence: TGTGCCAGCAGTGATGGGCGGTACACTGAAGCTTTCTTT.